This passage covers 29 T cell receptor beta chains from one sample sequenced in a study of T cell responses to AZD1222 COVID-19 vaccine. Here immunoSEQ multiplex PCR was the method, and the copy in TCRdb shows in-frame clones only, minus some. The sample yields about 180,000 clones, more than 90% seen once. The sequenced sample was peripheral blood, obtained on day 0 of AZD1222 vaccination. Every receptor here comes from an adult in good health.

V usage is TRBV19 and J usage is TRBJ2-1, with 10 bases fitting TRBD2. Looked up from germline, CDR1 is LNHDA and CDR2 is SQIVND (reference sequence). The CDR3 length is 17 residues. V lost 5 bases and J lost 3; bases outside the gene matches: 10. The DNA of the CDR3 is TGTGCCAGTAGTTCACCCCTAACTAGCGGGGACTACAATGAGCAGTTCTTC. Encoded protein: CASSSPLTSGDYNEQFF.

The V gene is TRBV4-1, the J gene TRBJ1-2; the D gene is possibly TRBD1 (5 bases). Trimming pared 0 bases from V and 4 bases from J, leaving 18 bases between. Per the germline V gene, CDR1 is MGHRA and CDR2 is YSYEKL. The CDR3 is made up of 17 amino acids. This chain's CDR3 is CASSQESGAVSIYGYTF. In DNA, the CDR3 is TGCGCCAGCAGCCAAGAGAGCGGGGCAGTCTCAATCTATGGCTACACCTTC.

This clone was observed a few times. DNA for the CDR3: TGTGCCAGCAGTGTTACGACAGACCTCTCCTACAATGAGCAGTTCTTC. It yields the protein CASSVTTDLSYNEQFF. The rearrangement uses TRBV27 and TRBJ2-1; tentative D call: TRBD1 (5 bases). The length of the CDR3 is 16 residues. The ends were cut back, 5 bases at V and 0 bases at J, with 14 bases in the middle. Germline CDR1 reads MNHEY; CDR2 reads SMNVEV (reference sequence).

J is TRBJ2-7 and V is TRBV6-5; 8 bases match TRBD2. This CDR3 spans 14 amino acids. Germline-derived CDR1 and CDR2 are MNHEY and SVGAGI. V dropped 3 bases and J dropped 4; count of bases not matched to a gene: 5. For the CDR3, the DNA is TGTGCCAGCAGTTATGGGTCGGGAGGGTACGAGCAGTACTTC. Translated, it gives CASSYGSGGYEQYF.

This clone has a single count. This chain uses TRBV3-1 (or the pseudogene TRBV3-2) with TRBJ1-2, with TRBD1 matching over 7 bases. The CDR3 sequence is 16 residues long. From germline, CDR1 is LGHDT and CDR2 YNNKEL (reference sequence). With 4 bases clipped from V and 0 bases from J, the junction kept 8 bases outside the gene matches. CDR3 bases: TGTGCCAGCAGCCCCAGGGGGGGAAGGTCTAACTATGGCTACACCTTC. Encoded protein: CASSPRGGRSNYGYTF.

The chain carries TRBV5-1 and TRBJ2-3; D might be TRBD2 (5 bases). CDR1 is SGHRS, CDR2 YFSETQ, per germline. The V end was cut by 3 bases, the J end by 2 bases, with 16 bases between. This CDR3 contains 16 residues. CDR3 protein: CASSSSSERFTDTQYF. For the CDR3, the DNA is TGCGCCAGCAGCTCGTCATCGGAGCGGTTCACAGATACGCAGTATTTT.

The chain has TRBV2 and TRBJ1-1; D might be TRBD1 (5 bases). V was shortened by 7 bases and J by 1 base, with 10 bases between the two germline ends. Germline V CDR1 and CDR2: SNHLY, FYNNEI. This CDR3 spans 13 amino acids. CDR3 nucleotides: TGTGCCAGCAACCAGGGCTGGAACACTGAAGCTTTCTTT. Its protein is CASNQGWNTEAFF.

This sequence joins TRBV6-5 and TRBJ1-6; 8 nucleotides align to TRBD1. Trimming cost V 0 bases and J 7 bases; bases outside gene matches: 2. The germline V gene encodes CDR1 MNHEY and CDR2 SVGAGI. The length of the CDR3 is 15 residues. Here the CDR3 reads CASSYSTGANSPLHF. In DNA, the CDR3 is TGTGCCAGCAGTTACTCGACAGGGGCGAATTCACCCCTCCACTTT.

The chain joins TRBV23-1 to TRBJ1-1; unclear D gene. TRBV23-1 is an ORF, with its function uncertain. Between the trimmed V and J ends, which lost 10 bases and 4 bases, there was a span of 16 bases. The CDR3 covers 13 residues. CDR3 bases: TGCGCCACTTATCGTGGGTCAGGCACTGAAGCTTTCTTT. Encoded protein: CATYRGSGTEAFF.

This chain joins TRBV19 and TRBJ1-6; possibly TRBD1 for D (5 bases). Between the trimmed V and J ends, which lost 9 bases and 5 bases, there was a span of 14 bases. CDR1 LNHDA and CDR2 SQIVND come from the germline V gene (reference sequence). The CDR3 is made up of 14 amino acids. In nucleotides, the CDR3 is TGTGCCAGCAAGAAAAGACAGAATAATTCACCCCTCCACTTT. This sequence encodes CASKKRQNNSPLHF.

J is TRBJ1-5 and V is TRBV6-6, with TRBD1 matching 7 bases. CDR3 length equals 15 residues. The V segment lost 6 bases and the J segment 4 bases; nucleotides outside the gene matches: 9. Germline CDR1 is MNHNY and CDR2 is SVGAGI (reference sequence). The CDR3 region is CASSLQTGMNQPQHF. The CDR3, as DNA: TGTGCCAGCAGCCTTCAGACAGGGATGAATCAGCCCCAGCATTTT.

The rearrangement links TRBV21-1 to TRBJ1-2; TRBD1 was called by the table and not checked on the DNA. TRBV21-1 is described as a pseudogene. The CDR3 covers 12 residues. The CDR3 DNA sequence: TGTGCCAGCAGCAAGCTGGAAGGGGGCTTCTACTTC. It translates to CASSKLEGGFYF.

The chain links TRBV15 to TRBJ2-7; TRBD2 agrees at 12 bases. This CDR3 has 15 amino acids. The germline CDR1 and CDR2 sequences are LNHNV and YYDKDF (reference sequence). Germline trimming cut 0 bases from V and 10 bases from J; bases unmatched to any gene: 7. The chain's CDR3 is CATSREGTSGRPQYF. DNA of the CDR3: TGTGCCACCAGCAGAGAAGGTACTAGCGGGAGGCCACAGTACTTC. Looking up the rest from reference TRBV15 and TRBJ2-7 gives the full variable domain: DAMVIQNPRYQVTQFGKPVTLSCSQTLNHNVMYWYQQKSSQAPKLLFHYYDKDFNNEADTPDNFQSRRPNTSFCFLDIRSPGLGDTAMYLCATSREGTSGRPQYFGPGTRLTVT.

The V and J genes are TRBV18 and TRBJ1-1; D call uncertain. The germline CDR1 and CDR2 sequences are KGHSH and LQKENI. V was trimmed by 3 bases and J by 0 bases, leaving 8 bases between them. This CDR3 has 14 residues. In DNA, the CDR3 is TGTGCCAGCTCACCTCCCTTTATGAACACTGAAGCTTTCTTT. Translated, it gives CASSPPFMNTEAFF.

The genes are TRBV5-1 and TRBJ1-2, with 9 bases that match TRBD1. This CDR3 is 15 amino acids long. Trimming at V came to 4 bases and at J to 2 bases, leaving 6 bases not matched to a gene. Germline V gene sequence: CDR1 SGHRS, CDR2 YFSETQ. In nucleotides, the CDR3 is TGCGCCAGCAGCGACCGGACAGGGGAAAACTATGGCTACACCTTC. Protein sequence: CASSDRTGENYGYTF.

This sequence joins TRBV2 and TRBJ1-3, with TRBD1 identical over 8 bases. J gave up 7 bases and V 10 bases, and 9 bases lay outside the gene matches. Germline CDR1 is SNHLY and CDR2 is FYNNEI. CDR3 length: 13 amino acids. The CDR3 reads CATRDRSGNTIYF. The CDR3 DNA follows: TGTGCCACCCGGGACAGGTCAGGGAACACCATATATTTT.

This chain uses TRBV3-1 (or the pseudogene TRBV3-2) with TRBJ1-1; 7 bases line up with TRBD1. The length of the CDR3 is 14 residues. V lost 5 bases to trimming and J lost 5 bases; unmatched junction nucleotides: 8. Germline V lookup: CDR1 LGHDT, CDR2 YNNKEL (reference sequence). CDR3 sequence reads: CASSSQGWDTEAFF. In DNA form, the CDR3 reads TGTGCCAGCAGCTCACAGGGGTGGGATACTGAAGCTTTCTTT.

The chain uses TRBV3-1 (or the pseudogene TRBV3-2) and TRBJ1-2; 7 bases line up with TRBD1. The germline gives CDR1 LGHDT, CDR2 YNNKEL (reference sequence). V dropped 2 bases and J dropped 5; count of bases not matched to a gene: 2. This CDR3 contains 13 residues. The CDR3 sequence is CASSQPQGYGYTF. In nucleotides, the CDR3 is TGTGCCAGCAGCCAACCACAGGGGTATGGCTACACCTTC.

The rearrangement joins TRBV5-1 to TRBJ1-1; D perhaps matches TRBD1 (5 bases). The CDR3 spans 17 residues. Looked up from germline, CDR1 is SGHRS and CDR2 is YFSETQ. V shed 6 bases and J shed 2 bases, with 23 bases lying between them. CDR3 bases: TGCGCCAGCACCCCCTCGGGGAATTTAAGGGGAAACACTGAAGCTTTCTTT. Its protein is CASTPSGNLRGNTEAFF.

The genes are TRBV18 and TRBJ1-3; 7 bases line up with TRBD1. In germline, CDR1 is KGHSH, CDR2 LQKENI. CDR3 length: 15 amino acids. V was clipped by 0 bases and J by 4 bases; unmatched bases: 3. The CDR3 nucleotides read TGTGCCAGCTCACCACCGACAGGGCTGGGAAACACCATATATTTT. As protein: CASSPPTGLGNTIYF.

The chain couples TRBV6-5 to TRBJ2-2; 14 bases map to TRBD2. The V gene end was trimmed by 6 bases and the J gene end by 9 bases; junction bases not matched to a gene: 6. CDR1 is MNHEY and CDR2 is SVGAGI in the germline V gene. The CDR3 contains 15 residues. CDR3 amino acids: CASRGLAGAPRELFF. The DNA of the CDR3 is TGTGCCAGCAGGGGACTAGCGGGAGCTCCCAGGGAGCTGTTTTTT.

The rearrangement links TRBV5-5 to TRBJ1-3; D is ambiguous. The CDR3 runs 17 residues. Germline V gives CDR1 SGHKS, CDR2 YYEKEE (reference sequence). The V gene lost 0 bases and the J gene lost 0 bases, with 13 bases spanning the gap. CDR3 region: CASSLDPRANSGNTIYF. The CDR3 DNA is TGTGCCAGCAGCTTGGACCCCCGTGCAAACTCTGGAAACACCATATATTTT.

V gene TRBV5-1 combines with J gene TRBJ1-1, with a tentative D call TRBD1 (5 bases). The CDR3 runs to 13 residues. Germline V gene sequence: CDR1 SGHRS, CDR2 YFSETQ. Trimming left V 3 bases short and J 7 bases short, with 13 bases between. Here the CDR3 DNA reads TGCGCCAGCAGCTCGGGACGGACGCTTGAAGCTTTCTTT. It codes for CASSSGRTLEAFF.

This chain links TRBV5-1 with TRBJ1-1, with D unresolved. The V gene's germline CDR1 is SGHRS and CDR2 YFSETQ. The CDR3 runs to 16 residues. V shed 0 bases and J shed 0 bases, with 12 bases lying between them. The CDR3, as DNA: TGCGCCAGCAGCTTGGCAGGTCCCCAGATGAACACTGAAGCTTTCTTT. It yields the protein CASSLAGPQMNTEAFF.

The count of this clone is one. The chain combines TRBV6-1 with TRBJ2-5; 13 bases agree with TRBD2. The CDR3 sequence is 16 residues long. V lost 3 bases and J lost 5; bases outside the gene matches: 6. Germline V gene data show CDR1 as MNHNS and CDR2 as SASEGT. The CDR3 DNA reads TGTGCCAGCAGTGACACTAGCGGGAGGGCCCCTGAGACCCAGTACTTC. Residues: CASSDTSGRAPETQYF.

The genes are TRBV7-9 and TRBJ1-2; 8 nucleotides align to TRBD1. Germline V CDR1 and CDR2: SEHNR, FQNEAQ (reference sequence). CDR3 length: 13 residues. J was trimmed by 5 bases and V by 5 bases; bases with no gene match: 4. The CDR3 loop reads CASSGQGLYGYTF. As DNA, the CDR3 is TGTGCCAGCAGCGGACAGGGACTATATGGCTACACCTTC.

The CDR3 DNA follows: TGTGCCAGCAGTTTAGTGGCGGGGACTAGCACAGATACGCAGTATTTT. It specifies CASSLVAGTSTDTQYF. The chain couples TRBV27 to TRBJ2-3; D may be TRBD2 (6 bases). The V gene's germline CDR1 is MNHEY and CDR2 SMNVEV (reference sequence). The CDR3 totals 16 residues. V was shortened by 2 bases and J by 0 bases, with 12 bases between the two germline ends.

The V and J genes are TRBV21-1 and TRBJ2-3; TRBD2, the table's D call, was not compared with the DNA. TRBV21-1 is termed a pseudogene. The CDR3 covers 12 residues. The CDR3: CASSKEEDTQYF. The CDR3 nucleotides read TGTGCCAGCAGCAAAGAGGAGGATACGCAGTATTTT.

The chain has TRBV12-3 or TRBV12-4 and TRBJ1-5; D gene ambiguous. This CDR3 spans 13 amino acids. The V end was cut by 6 bases, the J end by 4 bases, with 10 bases between. The CDR3 protein is CASREAANQPQHF. CDR3 nucleotide sequence: TGTGCCAGCAGAGAGGCAGCTAATCAGCCCCAGCATTTT.